These 32 T cell receptor beta chains were all obtained from the same sample, sequenced in a study of T cell repertoires in cytomegalovirus infection. TCRdb analysed the reads with MiXCR anew, one entry per CDR3 protein. The sample consists of about half a million distinct CDR3 sequences, roughly a third of them appearing once. No antigen is known for these receptors. Source: cultured PBMCs, taken from culture after CMV antigen stimulation. These receptor sequences come from a human donor in good health (CMV status not recorded). Some clones in this sample may be carry-over from other donors' samples.

This clonotype appeared a few times. The chain has TRBV15 and TRBJ2-7, with TRBD2 identical over 12 bases. Trimming cost V 4 bases and J 7 bases; bases outside gene matches: 8. Per the germline V gene, CDR1 is LNHNV and CDR2 is YYDKDF (reference sequence). The CDR3 extends over 15 amino acids. This CDR3 is CATSTRLAGVGEQYF. Written as DNA, the CDR3 is TGTGCCACCAGCACCAGACTAGCGGGAGTAGGGGAGCAGTACTTC. Combining the CDR3 with reference TRBV15 and TRBJ2-7 gives the whole variable domain DAMVIQNPRYQVTQFGKPVTLSCSQTLNHNVMYWYQQKSSQAPKLLFHYYDKDFNNEADTPDNFQSRRPNTSFCFLDIRSPGLGDTAMYLCATSTRLAGVGEQYFGPGTRLTVT.

V is TRBV7-2 and J is TRBJ2-7, with 9 bases that match TRBD1. Germline V gene sequence: CDR1 SGHTA, CDR2 FQGNSA. The length of the CDR3 is 15 residues. The V segment lost 1 base and the J segment 3 bases; nucleotides outside the gene matches: 4. The CDR3 region has the DNA TGTGCCAGCAGCTTAGTCGGGACAGGGATCTACGAGCAGTACGTC. Its protein is CASSLVGTGIYEQYV.

This clonotype has just a few counts. The CDR3 sequence is CASKAGELFF. CDR3 sequence (DNA): TGTGCCAGCAAGGCCGGGGAGCTGTTTTTT. This chain uses TRBV2 with TRBJ2-2; D is undetermined. The CDR3 totals 10 residues. Trimming took off 7 bases at V and 6 bases at J, with 3 bases between the two ends. The V gene's germline CDR1 is SNHLY and CDR2 FYNNEI.

This clonotype occurred a few times. This chain joins TRBV20-1 and TRBJ2-7; 8 nucleotides line up with TRBD1. The germline gives CDR1 DFQATT, CDR2 SNEGSKA (reference sequence). CDR3 size: 15 residues. After removal of 4 bases from V and 0 bases from J, the junction contained 8 bases not matched to a gene. CDR3 nucleotide sequence: TGCAGTGCTACTACAGGGGGTGGGAGCTCCTACGAGCAGTACTTC. Translated: CSATTGGGSSYEQYF.

The V gene is TRBV7-2, the J gene TRBJ1-5; D is undetermined. The CDR3 consists of 13 residues. Trimming removed 1 base at V and 6 bases at J, with 7 bases between. Germline values: CDR1 SGHTA, CDR2 FQGNSA. The CDR3 sequence: CASSLGAFQPQHF. As DNA, the CDR3 is TGTGCCAGCAGCTTAGGGGCGTTTCAGCCCCAGCATTTT.

This clonotype was seen at least ten times. The chain employs TRBV15 and TRBJ2-3; 16 bases map to TRBD2. This CDR3 contains 20 residues. Trimming at V came to 1 base and at J to 3 bases, leaving 10 bases not matched to a gene. The germline gives CDR1 LNHNV, CDR2 YYDKDF (reference sequence). The CDR3 loop reads CATSRARGLAGGTLTDTQYF. For the CDR3, the DNA is TGTGCCACCAGCAGAGCCCGGGGACTAGCGGGAGGGACCCTAACAGATACGCAGTATTTT.

This clonotype was counted between two and nine times. V gene TRBV4-3 combines with J gene TRBJ2-3, with 8 bases matching TRBD2. Trimming at V came to 0 bases and at J to 8 bases, leaving 10 bases not matched to a gene. Germline V CDR1 and CDR2: LGHNA, YSLEER. The CDR3 has 16 residues. The CDR3 bases are TGCGCCAGCAGCCAAGATCAACTAGCGGCAGGACTTACGCAGTATTTT. This encodes CASSQDQLAAGLTQYF.

This clonotype has at least ten counts. The V call is TRBV12-3 or TRBV12-4, the J call TRBJ2-2; D is perhaps TRBD1 (5 bases). The CDR3 covers 16 residues. V lost 4 bases, J lost 5 bases, and 17 bases lay in between. CDR3 protein: CASSSSSARVTGELFF. The CDR3 coding sequence is TGTGCCAGCAGTTCTTCTTCCGCCAGGGTGACCGGGGAGCTGTTTTTT.

Many counts were recorded for this clonotype. The chain carries TRBV6-2 or TRBV6-3 and TRBJ2-1; 13 bases map to TRBD2. V was clipped by 0 bases and J by 3 bases; unmatched bases: 5. This CDR3 has 18 residues. CDR1 and CDR2 (germline): MNHEY, SVGEGT. CDR3: CASSYSTLAGGGYNEQFF. CDR3 bases: TGTGCCAGCAGTTACTCGACACTAGCGGGAGGGGGCTACAATGAGCAGTTCTTC.

The chain is built from TRBV5-4 and TRBJ2-5; TRBD1 is a possible D gene (7 bases). V was cut by 5 bases and J by 4 bases, with 15 bases left in between. This CDR3 spans 14 amino acids. Germline assignment: CDR1 SGHNT and CDR2 YYREEE (reference sequence). CDR3: CASRVQGGRETQYF. As DNA, the CDR3 is TGTGCCAGCAGGGTCCAGGGGGGAAGAGAGACCCAGTACTTC.

Comments on this clonotype: Given a much more abundant clone one base away, this may be a read error. The V gene is TRBV6-8, the J gene TRBJ2-5, with D hard to call. This CDR3 is 15 amino acids long. Germline assignment: CDR1 MNHGY and CDR2 SAAAGT. Trimming stripped 2 bases from V and 4 bases from J, with 14 bases between. DNA for the CDR3: TGTGCCAGCAGTTACACCAACCGGCCGGGAGAGACCCAGTACTTC. Protein product: CASSYTNRPGETQYF.

This clonotype was detected a few times. The chain joins TRBV7-2 to TRBJ2-1, with TRBD2 as a possible D gene (5 bases). Trimming pared 7 bases from V and 7 bases from J, leaving 20 bases between. CDR1 SGHTA and CDR2 FQGNSA come from the germline V gene. This CDR3 has 15 residues. CDR3 protein: CASTRSGPGRNEQFF. The CDR3 DNA reads TGTGCCAGCACCCGGAGTGGCCCGGGGAGAAATGAGCAGTTCTTC. The variable domain in full, with the rest retrieved from reference TRBV7-2 and TRBJ2-1, is GAGVSQSPSNKVTEKGKDVELRCDPISGHTALYWYRQSLGQGLEFLIYFQGNSAPDKSGLPSDRFSAERTGGSVSTLTIQRTQQEDSAVYLCASTRSGPGRNEQFFGPGTRLTVL.

This clonotype appeared many times. V is TRBV7-9 and J is TRBJ2-1; 9 nucleotides line up with TRBD2. The germline V gene encodes CDR1 SEHNR and CDR2 FQNEAQ (reference sequence). CDR3 length: 17 amino acids. V was clipped by 5 bases and J by 5 bases; unmatched bases: 13. The CDR3 sequence: CASSPNRLAGRDNEQFF. DNA for the CDR3: TGTGCCAGCAGCCCCAACCGGCTAGCGGGAAGGGACAATGAGCAGTTCTTC.

The chain has TRBV7-6 and TRBJ2-3, with D tentatively TRBD1 or TRBD2 (5 bases each). Germline CDR1 SGHVS, CDR2 FNYEAQ. Trimming took 1 base from V and 4 from J, leaving 9 bases between them. The CDR3 sequence is 14 residues long. The CDR3 DNA sequence: TGTGCCAGCAGCTTAGTGGGGGAATCAGATACGCAGTATTTT. Protein product: CASSLVGESDTQYF. Using reference TRBV7-6 and TRBJ2-3 for the parts outside the CDR3, the full variable domain is GAGVSQSPRYKVTKRGQDVALRCDPISGHVSLYWYRQALGQGPEFLTYFNYEAQQDKSGLPNDRFSAERPEGSISTLTIQRTEQRDSAMYRCASSLVGESDTQYFGPGTRLTVL.

This clonotype appeared a few times. The V gene is TRBV29-1, the J gene TRBJ1-2; TRBD1 might be the D (5 bases). CDR1 SQVTM and CDR2 ANQGSEA come from the germline V gene. V dropped 6 bases and J dropped 6 bases, with 17 bases sitting between them. There are 13 residues in the CDR3. The CDR3 region is CSVGREGPHGYTF. DNA of the CDR3: TGCAGCGTCGGCCGAGAGGGACCGCATGGCTACACCTTC.

This chain uses TRBV5-5 with TRBJ2-3, with 7 bases lining up with TRBD2. Germline values: CDR1 SGHKS, CDR2 YYEKEE (reference sequence). Trimming at V came to 0 bases and at J to 2 bases, leaving 6 bases not matched to a gene. This CDR3 is 16 amino acids long. CDR3 nucleotide sequence: TGTGCCAGCAGCTTGGGGACTAGTCAAAACACAGATACGCAGTATTTT. This sequence encodes CASSLGTSQNTDTQYF.

This sequence joins TRBV2 and TRBJ2-7; tentatively, D is TRBD2 (6 bases). Germline V gene sequence: CDR1 SNHLY, CDR2 FYNNEI. This CDR3 has 15 amino acids. Trimming removed 2 bases from V and 3 bases from J, with 14 bases in between. The CDR3 loop reads CASSEPGTDYYEQYV. In DNA, the CDR3 is TGTGCCAGCAGTGAACCCGGGACGGACTACTACGAGCAGTACGTC.

This clonotype was detected only a few times. The chain carries TRBV15 and TRBJ2-7, with 7 bases matching TRBD1. CDR1 and CDR2 (germline): LNHNV, YYDKDF (reference sequence). CDR3 length equals 13 residues. V trimming: 6 bases; J trimming: 3 bases; junction bases outside the gene matches: 5. In DNA, the CDR3 is TGTGCCACCAGTACCGGGACAGACTACGAGCAGTACTTC. This sequence encodes CATSTGTDYEQYF.

This clonotype has a handful of counts. In nucleotides, the CDR3 is TGTGCCAGCAGGAGGGGGGGAGCTTCCCTCCACAATGAGCAGTTCTTC. It specifies CASRRGGASLHNEQFF. The chain combines TRBV27 with TRBJ2-1; maybe TRBD2 (7 bases). The ends were cut back, 6 bases at V and 5 bases at J, with 20 bases in the middle. The V gene's germline CDR1 is MNHEY and CDR2 SMNVEV (reference sequence). CDR3 length: 16 residues.

The sample holds a few counts of this clonotype. The CDR3 DNA sequence: TGTGCCAGCAGCTCTCCTTCCACCTCCGGGACATTGAACACTGAAGCTTTCTTT. It codes for CASSSPSTSGTLNTEAFF. This chain connects TRBV7-2 to TRBJ1-1; D may be TRBD1 (6 bases). With 4 bases removed from V and 0 bases from J, the gap between germline ends came to 21 bases. Germline V gives CDR1 SGHTA, CDR2 FQGNSA. The CDR3 contains 18 residues.

The V call is TRBV24-1, the J call TRBJ2-1, with TRBD2 matching 9 bases. J lost 8 bases, V lost 6 bases, and 13 bases had no gene match. From germline, CDR1 is KGHDR and CDR2 SFDVKD. This CDR3 contains 16 residues. The CDR3: CATSPRRRREGDEQFF. The CDR3 bases are TGTGCCACCAGTCCCCGGAGGAGGCGGGAGGGCGATGAGCAGTTCTTC.

The V and J genes are TRBV12-3 or TRBV12-4 and TRBJ2-1, with TRBD2 matching 10 bases. The CDR3 is made up of 14 amino acids. V shed 6 bases, J shed 8 bases, and the junction held 7 bases outside the gene matches. CDR3 amino acids: CASSLAGEGHEQFF. CDR3 DNA: TGTGCCAGCAGCCTAGCGGGAGAGGGTCATGAGCAGTTCTTC.

V gene TRBV6-2 or TRBV6-3 combines with J gene TRBJ2-3; D gene unclear. V lost 6 bases to trimming and J lost 6 bases, with 10 bases between them. CDR1 is MNHEY, CDR2 SVGEGT, per germline. The CDR3 is 12 residues long. CDR3 nucleotides: TGTGCCAGCAGCCCCGGTTGGGATACGCAGTATTTT. It translates to CASSPGWDTQYF.

This clonotype was found a few times. This chain uses TRBV10-3 with TRBJ2-7, with D possibly being TRBD2 (5 bases). CDR1 is ENHRY and CDR2 is SYGVKD in the germline V gene. The CDR3 loop spans 15 amino acids. V lost 10 bases to trimming and J lost 4 bases, with 23 bases between them. CDR3 DNA: TGTGCCACAAGAATCCGGGGTGAAACGGTTTACGAGCAGTACTTC. It is translated as CATRIRGETVYEQYF.

The table lists this clonotype with a few counts. V usage is TRBV24-1 and J usage is TRBJ2-1; D gene ambiguous. Germline V gene data show CDR1 as KGHDR and CDR2 as SFDVKD. This CDR3 spans 12 amino acids. The V end lost 4 bases, the J end lost 1 base, and 1 base lay between the germline ends. The CDR3 is CATSESYNEQFF. The CDR3 coding sequence is TGTGCCACCAGTGAGTCCTACAATGAGCAGTTCTTC.

The CDR3 here is CASRPRGAEDQPQHF. Written as DNA, the CDR3 is TGTGCCAGCAGGCCTCGGGGGGCCGAAGATCAGCCCCAGCATTTT. The V call is TRBV12-3 or TRBV12-4, the J call TRBJ1-5; D possibly corresponds to TRBD1 (6 bases). The CDR3 length is 15 residues. V dropped 6 bases and J dropped 5 bases, with 17 bases sitting between them.

This sequence joins TRBV7-2 and TRBJ2-2; 10 positions agree with TRBD1. Losses at the gene ends were 5 bases for V and 1 base for J; bases not matched to a gene: 4. This CDR3 has 16 residues. Germline assignment: CDR1 SGHTA and CDR2 FQGNSA. The CDR3 loop reads CASSRRDRGNTGELFF. CDR3 nucleotides: TGTGCCAGCAGCCGCAGGGACAGGGGGAACACCGGGGAGCTGTTTTTT.

This clonotype was seen at least ten times. This chain connects TRBV6-1 to TRBJ1-1; a weak D match, TRBD1 (5 bases). The V gene lost 5 bases and the J gene lost 4 bases, with 11 bases spanning the gap. Germline lookup yields CDR1 MNHNS and CDR2 SASEGT. This CDR3 contains 13 residues. The CDR3 sequence: CASSYGGSTEAFF. In nucleotides, the CDR3 is TGTGCCAGCAGTTATGGGGGTAGCACTGAAGCTTTCTTT.

The chain recombines TRBV28 with TRBJ2-7, with D perhaps TRBD1 (6 bases). The germline V gene encodes CDR1 MDHEN and CDR2 SYDVKM. Trimming stripped 4 bases from V and 5 bases from J, with 12 bases between. CDR3 length: 13 residues. CDR3 in DNA: TGTGCCAGCAGTTCGGGGCAGGGGAACGAGCAGTACTTC. Translated, it gives CASSSGQGNEQYF.

The chain is built from TRBV4-2 and TRBJ2-3, with no clear D. This CDR3 comprises 15 residues. The germline V gene has CDR1 LGHNA and CDR2 YNFKEQ. Trimming removed 0 bases at V and 2 bases at J, with 9 bases between. CDR3 residues: CASSQDEANTDTQYF. Written as DNA, the CDR3 is TGTGCCAGCAGCCAAGATGAGGCTAACACAGATACGCAGTATTTT.

This clonotype was recorded a few times. The rearrangement joins TRBV28 to TRBJ2-7; no firm D call. Germline V gives CDR1 MDHEN, CDR2 SYDVKM. V dropped 3 bases and J dropped 2 bases, with 11 bases sitting between them. The CDR3 contains 14 residues. CDR3 nucleotides: TGTGCCAGCAGTTTTAGTGGCCGTCCCTACGAGCAGTACTTC. Translation: CASSFSGRPYEQYF.

This clonotype was picked up many times. CDR3 in amino acids: CASSPSSTSAASGGEQFF. CDR3 DNA sequence: TGCGCCAGCAGCCCCTCCTCGACTAGCGCTGCATCTGGGGGTGAGCAGTTCTTC. The genes are TRBV4-1 and TRBJ2-1, with TRBD2 identical over 8 bases. Germline lookup yields CDR1 MGHRA and CDR2 YSYEKL. The V and J ends lost 4 bases and 9 bases, in that order; junction bases with no gene match: 20. The CDR3 runs 18 residues.